These 10 T cell receptor beta chains share one sample of origin, sequenced in a study of molecular identifiers for immune sequencing clone quantification. Using its own MiXCR run on the PCR reads, TCRdb lists one record per CDR3 protein. Among over 70,000 distinct CDR3 sequences listed, more than 20% were seen once. The specimen sequenced was naive CD8+ T cells from blood, with Jurkat cell RNA spiked in. Noted subset: FACS-sorted CD8+CD4-CCR7+CD45RA+ naive T cells. Receptors originate from a human donor in good health. Some libraries in this study had Jurkat cell RNA spiked in.

There are many counts of this clonotype. The genes are TRBV20-1 and TRBJ2-3; D may be TRBD1 (6 bases). Germline lookup yields CDR1 DFQATT and CDR2 SNEGSKA (reference sequence). This CDR3 region has 15 residues. Trimming took off 0 bases at V and 0 bases at J, with 10 bases between the two ends. The chain's CDR3 is CSARDFDRSTDTQYF. Here the CDR3 DNA reads TGCAGTGCTAGAGATTTTGACAGGAGCACAGATACGCAGTATTTT.

This clonotype has a handful of counts. The chain is built from TRBV6-5 and TRBJ2-2, with TRBD2 matching 10 bases. This CDR3 comprises 16 residues. The J segment lost 5 bases and the V segment lost 2 bases, leaving 5 bases of the junction unmatched. Germline CDR1 and CDR2: MNHEY and SVGAGI. DNA for the CDR3: TGTGCCAGCAGTTACCAACCTAGCGGGGGAACCGGGGAGCTGTTTTTT. Residues: CASSYQPSGGTGELFF.

In this sample, this clonotype turned up many times. The J gene is TRBJ2-7, the V gene TRBV7-9, with D unresolved. CDR1 SEHNR and CDR2 FQNEAQ come from the germline V gene (reference sequence). The CDR3 contains 15 residues. The V gene lost 5 bases and the J gene lost 3 bases, with 17 bases spanning the gap. The CDR3 here is CASSDGPAEYYEQYF. Here the CDR3 DNA reads TGTGCCAGCAGCGACGGCCCTGCTGAATACTACGAGCAGTACTTC.

CDR3 nucleotides: TGTGCCAGCAGTACGAATTGGGGGAGGGATAACAATGAGCAGTTCTTC. The encoded protein is CASSTNWGRDNNEQFF. The rearrangement links TRBV28 to TRBJ2-1; the match to TRBD2 covers 7 bases. The CDR3 spans 16 residues. Trimming at V came to 5 bases and at J to 5 bases, leaving 12 bases not matched to a gene. Germline V CDR1 and CDR2: MDHEN, SYDVKM.

This clonotype was detected ten times or more. The chain links TRBV5-1 to TRBJ1-1, with D hard to call. V lost 1 base and J lost 0, with 13 bases in between. The CDR3 covers 16 residues. Germline CDR1 reads SGHRS; CDR2 reads YFSETQ. This chain's CDR3 is CASSLKADIMNTEAFF. DNA of the CDR3: TGCGCCAGCAGCTTGAAGGCAGATATCATGAACACTGAAGCTTTCTTT.

The chain combines TRBV20-1 with TRBJ1-1; D gene uncertain. CDR1 and CDR2 from the germline V gene are DFQATT and SNEGSKA (reference sequence). The CDR3 length is 12 residues. V lost 5 bases and J 4 bases, leaving 11 bases between the germline ends. The CDR3 here is CSAGRTGTEAFF. The CDR3 nucleotides are TGCAGTGCTGGAAGGACGGGCACTGAAGCTTTCTTT.

V is TRBV7-9 and J is TRBJ2-7, with 7 bases matching TRBD1. The CDR3 is 15 residues long. J was trimmed by 6 bases and V by 4 bases; bases with no gene match: 12. Germline CDR1 and CDR2: SEHNR and FQNEAQ (reference sequence). CDR3 bases: TGTGCCAGCAGCTCCGACAGGGAGCAGAGAAGCGAGCAGTACTTC. This sequence encodes CASSSDREQRSEQYF.

A note on this clonotype: At one end the junction does not follow the germline gene, possibly because of a read error. The gene calls are TRBV29-1 and TRBJ2-2, with D possibly being TRBD1 or TRBD2 (6 bases each). The CDR3 is 14 residues long. Germline V lookup: CDR1 SQVTM, CDR2 ANQGSEA. CDR3 region: CSVVWGARTGELVF. DNA of the CDR3: TGCAGCGTTGTATGGGGGGCTCGGACCGGGGAGCTGGTTTTT.

This clonotype was observed a handful of times. The chain links TRBV3-2 to TRBJ2-3; TRBD1 reflects the table's D call only, with no check against the DNA. TRBV3-2 is flagged as a pseudogene. CDR3 length: 17 residues. As DNA, the CDR3 is TGTGCCAGCCAGGGACACCCTGACTTACCCCCAACAGATACGCAGTATTTT. Translating gives CASQGHPDLPPTDTQYF.

At least ten counts were recorded for this clonotype. The chain is built from TRBV6-5 and TRBJ2-5, with 7 bases identical to TRBD2. V was pared by 5 bases and J by 3 bases, with 21 bases of the junction left unmatched. The CDR3 totals 19 residues. The germline gives CDR1 MNHEY, CDR2 SVGAGI. CDR3 DNA sequence: TGTGCCAGCAGTACTCACGGGGGGTGGGCAGAGAGTTCTAAAGAGACCCAGTACTTC. Amino acid sequence: CASSTHGGWAESSKETQYF.